These 13 T cell receptor beta chains were all obtained from the same sample, sequenced in a study of OX40 agonist ivuxolimab in advanced cancers. The library was generated by the immunoSEQ multiplex PCR assay. TCRdb took this table from immuneACCESS and kept in-frame rearrangements with V and J called. Such tables lack part of the clones; where checked against another copy, unresolved V genes explain under half of the gap, and the rest is unexplained. The sample table holds around 67,000 clones, of which around nine tenths were seen once. 1.3% of the sample lies in the top ten. The input for sequencing was CD4+ or CD8+ T cells sorted from blood, taken in a trial of the OX40 agonist ivuxolimab. Every receptor here comes from an adult with an advanced solid tumor such as melanoma, head and neck, liver or kidney cancer.

The sample holds one count of this clone. The chain is built from TRBV6-6 and TRBJ1-1, with D possibly matching TRBD1 (6 bases). Germline CDR1 is MNHNY and CDR2 is SVGAGI (reference sequence). V dropped 0 bases and J dropped 4 bases, with 12 bases sitting between them. This CDR3 spans 15 amino acids. DNA of the CDR3: TGTGCCAGCAGTTACTCGAGACAGGTCGGCACTGAAGCTTTCTTT. Translation gives CASSYSRQVGTEAFF.

The genes are TRBV5-4 and TRBJ2-1, with D unclear. This CDR3 is built from 13 residues. Per the germline V gene, CDR1 is SGHNT and CDR2 is YYREEE (reference sequence). V was cut by 4 bases and J by 9 bases, with 14 bases left in between. The CDR3 DNA follows: TGTGCCAGCAGCGGAACGGATTCGCGTGAGCAGTTCTTC. Translation: CASSGTDSREQFF.

The gene calls are TRBV10-2 and TRBJ2-3; 16 bases agree with TRBD2. The CDR3 covers 16 residues. CDR1 and CDR2 from the germline V gene are WSHSY and SAAADI. V lost 7 bases, J lost 10 bases, and 11 bases stayed unmatched. The CDR3 sequence is CASNSGLAGGAAAQYF. The CDR3 DNA is TGCGCCAGCAACTCGGGACTAGCGGGGGGGGCGGCGGCGCAGTATTTT.

This clone was observed once. The chain links TRBV28 to TRBJ2-7; TRBD1 aligns across 10 bases. Germline V gene lookup returns CDR1 MDHEN and CDR2 SYDVKM. The CDR3 sequence is 14 residues long. The ends lost 7 bases at V and 2 bases at J; junction bases unmatched: 5. The CDR3 is CASKSGQGPYEQYF. In DNA, the CDR3 is TGTGCCAGCAAATCGGGACAGGGGCCCTACGAGCAGTACTTC. Drawing the rest from reference TRBV28 and TRBJ2-7, the complete variable domain is DVKVTQSSRYLVKRTGEKVFLECVQDMDHENMFWYRQDPGLGLRLIYFSYDVKMKEKGDIPEGYSVSREKKERFSLILESASTNQTSMYLCASKSGQGPYEQYFGPGTRLTVT.

The chain joins TRBV28 to TRBJ2-1, with D perhaps given as TRBD1 or TRBD2 (6 bases each). Deletions cut 3 bases from V and 0 bases from J, with 15 bases between. Germline V gives CDR1 MDHEN, CDR2 SYDVKM. The CDR3 is 17 residues long. The CDR3 protein is CASSFARGRRSYNEQFF. The CDR3 DNA reads as TGTGCCAGCAGTTTCGCCCGGGGGCGGCGCTCCTACAATGAGCAGTTCTTC.

This rearrangement joins TRBV7-8 to TRBJ1-2; D possibly corresponds to TRBD1 (5 bases). This CDR3 is built from 13 residues. Germline loops: CDR1 SGHVS, CDR2 FQNEAQ. The V gene lost 4 bases and the J gene lost 8 bases, with 14 bases spanning the gap. CDR3 coding DNA: TGTGCCAGCAGCTCGGACGGGGGTAGGGGCTACACCTTC. Its translation is CASSSDGGRGYTF.

This clone was detected only once. The chain employs TRBV30 and TRBJ1-1; D is ambiguous. This CDR3 is 11 amino acids long. Germline V gene lookup returns CDR1 GTSNPN and CDR2 SVGIG (reference sequence). Trimming took 3 bases from V and 1 from J, leaving 3 bases between them. The CDR3 DNA reads as TGTGCCTGGAGGAGGAACACTGAAGCTTTCTTT. It yields the protein CAWRRNTEAFF.

This sequence joins TRBV6-6 and TRBJ2-1; TRBD2 agrees at 11 bases. The germline V gene has CDR1 MNHNY and CDR2 SVGAGI (reference sequence). The trim removed 8 bases at V and 6 bases at J, leaving 3 bases unmatched. The CDR3 has 13 amino acids. This CDR3 is CASRGTSGNEQFF. The CDR3 coding sequence is TGTGCCAGCCGCGGGACTAGCGGCAATGAGCAGTTCTTC.

This chain joins TRBV28 and TRBJ2-7, with D perhaps TRBD1 (7 bases). The CDR3 totals 16 residues. Trimming removed 3 bases from V and 2 bases from J, with 17 bases in between. Germline CDR1 and CDR2: MDHEN and SYDVKM. CDR3 region: CASSFFQARGAYEQYF. The CDR3 DNA reads TGTGCCAGCAGTTTCTTTCAAGCCAGGGGGGCCTACGAGCAGTACTTC.

J is TRBJ2-7 and V is TRBV7-8; 7 bases match TRBD2. V lost 1 base and J lost 0; bases outside the gene matches: 3. Germline V gene data show CDR1 as SGHVS and CDR2 as FQNEAQ. This CDR3 region has 15 residues. CDR3 coding DNA: TGTGCCAGCAGCTTAGAGCGGGAAGGCTCCTACGAGCAGTACTTC. Translation: CASSLEREGSYEQYF.

For this clone: Within the sample, other DNA sequences also encode this same CDR3. The chain has TRBV4-1 and TRBJ2-5; tentatively, D is TRBD2 (6 bases). Deletions cut 4 bases from V and 1 base from J, with 16 bases between. The CDR3 consists of 16 residues. The germline V gene has CDR1 MGHRA and CDR2 YSYEKL. CDR3 sequence: CASSPQGGALQETQYF. The CDR3, as DNA: TGCGCCAGCAGCCCCCAGGGCGGGGCACTCCAAGAGACCCAGTACTTC.

This clone was picked up one time. The rearrangement links TRBV16 to TRBJ1-2, with a tentative D call TRBD1 (5 bases). In germline, CDR1 is KGHSY, CDR2 FQNENV. The CDR3 extends over 19 amino acids. Trimming took 0 bases from V and 4 from J, leaving 24 bases between them. The CDR3 loop is CASSQSIWRLGRGGYGYTF. The DNA of the CDR3 is TGTGCCAGCAGCCAATCGATTTGGCGATTGGGGAGGGGCGGCTATGGCTACACCTTC. Looking up the rest from reference TRBV16 and TRBJ1-2 gives the full variable domain: GEEVAQTPKHLVRGEGQKAKLYCAPIKGHSYVFWYQQVLKNEFKFLISFQNENVFDETGMPKERFSAKCLPNSPCSLEIQATKLEDSAVYFCASSQSIWRLGRGGYGYTFGSGTRLTVV.

This chain uses TRBV11-3 with TRBJ2-2; no firm D call. The CDR3 is 14 residues long. V was clipped by 4 bases and J by 5 bases, with 11 bases between them. Germline CDR1 is SGHNT and CDR2 is YENEEA. The CDR3 is CASSSLRETGELFF. The DNA of the CDR3 is TGTGCCAGCAGCTCTCTACGTGAAACCGGGGAGCTGTTTTTT.